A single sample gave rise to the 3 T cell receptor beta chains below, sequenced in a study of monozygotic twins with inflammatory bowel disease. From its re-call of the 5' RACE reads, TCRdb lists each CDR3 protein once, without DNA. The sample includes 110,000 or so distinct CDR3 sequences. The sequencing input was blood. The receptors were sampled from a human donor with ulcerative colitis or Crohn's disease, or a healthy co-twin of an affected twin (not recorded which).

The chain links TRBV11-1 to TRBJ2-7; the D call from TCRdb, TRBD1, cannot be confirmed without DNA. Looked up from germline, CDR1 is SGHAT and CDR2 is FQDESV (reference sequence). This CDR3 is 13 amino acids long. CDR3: CASSFLAGNEQYF.

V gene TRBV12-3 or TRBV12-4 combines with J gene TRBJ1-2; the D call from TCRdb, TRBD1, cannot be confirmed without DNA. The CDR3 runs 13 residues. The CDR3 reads CASSADRAYGYTF.

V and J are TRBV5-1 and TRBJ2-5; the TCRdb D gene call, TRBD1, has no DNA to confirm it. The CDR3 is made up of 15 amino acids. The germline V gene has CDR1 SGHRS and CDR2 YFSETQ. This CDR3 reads CASSPSAGDQETQYF.